The T cell receptor beta chain described here comes from a study of T cell clonotyping in hematopoietic cell transplantation. Germline CDR1 and CDR2: SGDLS and YYNGEE. V gave up 1 base and J gave up 1 base, with 6 bases separating them. This CDR3 has 14 amino acids. Clones were sequenced by immunoSEQ multiplex PCR, and TCRdb holds only the in-frame ones, with some missing. The data hold more than 25,000 clones, with about 90% observed a single time. Study-level points and caveats: At the given depth, recipient repertoires were over 95% de novo clonotypes. Recipient TCR diversity dropped after transplant; expanded clonotypes rose from day 30 to 180.

As concerns this clone: Antigen specificity is unknown.

Recipient blood drawn about 28 days pretransplant and days 30, 100, 180 after. The sequence was collected from a female patient aged 50 to 65 who had an allogeneic stem cell transplant from a related donor, so the T cells may come from the graft donor. Some clones in this sample may be carry-over from other donors' samples. V and J are TRBV9 and TRBJ1-5, with D perhaps TRBD1 (5 bases). The sequencing here drew on PBMCs, taken 100 days after allogeneic stem cell transplant. CDR3 loop: CASSVWGSNQPQHF. As DNA, the CDR3 is TGTGCCAGCAGCGTATGGGGGAGCAATCAGCCCCAGCATTTT.